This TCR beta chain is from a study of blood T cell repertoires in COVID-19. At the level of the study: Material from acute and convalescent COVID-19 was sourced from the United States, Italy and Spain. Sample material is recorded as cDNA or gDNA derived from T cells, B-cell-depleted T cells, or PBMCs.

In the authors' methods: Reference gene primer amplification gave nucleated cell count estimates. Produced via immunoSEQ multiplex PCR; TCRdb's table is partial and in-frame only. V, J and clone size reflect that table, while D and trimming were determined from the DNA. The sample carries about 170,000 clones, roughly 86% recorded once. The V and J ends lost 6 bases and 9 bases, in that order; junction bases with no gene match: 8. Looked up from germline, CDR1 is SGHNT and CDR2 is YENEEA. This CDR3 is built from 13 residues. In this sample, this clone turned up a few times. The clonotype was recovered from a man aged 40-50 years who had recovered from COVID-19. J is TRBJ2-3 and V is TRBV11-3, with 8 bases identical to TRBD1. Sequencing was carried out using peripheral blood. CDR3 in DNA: TGTGCCAGCAGTGGGGACAGGTCAGGAACGCAGTATTTT. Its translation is CASSGDRSGTQYF.